These 14 T cell receptor beta chains were all obtained from the same sample, sequenced in a study of spatial heterogeneity in lung cancer. Time point indicated: sample taken at primary tumor resection. Tumor, nontumor lung or frozen PBMC supplied whole RNA that was sequenced unsorted. TCRdb analysed the 5' RACE reads with MiXCR anew, one entry per CDR3 protein. The sample holds around 13,000 distinct CDR3 sequences, 14% seen once. The sequences come from PBMCs, collected at surgery. The receptors here all came from a male donor with early-stage non-small cell lung cancer.

This clonotype occurred many times. This CDR3 is CASSPKLAGDTDTQYF. The CDR3 DNA reads TGTGCCAGCAGCCCCAAACTAGCGGGCGACACAGATACGCAGTATTTT. The J gene is TRBJ2-3, the V gene TRBV7-9, with TRBD2 identical over 9 bases. Germline V gene sequence: CDR1 SEHNR, CDR2 FQNEAQ (reference sequence). V lost 5 bases, J lost 2 bases, and 8 bases stayed unmatched. The CDR3 runs to 16 residues.

This clonotype was detected a few times. This chain uses TRBV5-1 with TRBJ1-4; D remains ambiguous. Germline V gene lookup returns CDR1 SGHRS and CDR2 YFSETQ. V lost 0 bases, J lost 1 base, and 16 bases lay in between. This CDR3 region has 18 residues. CDR3: CASSLVGPQMGTNEKLFF. DNA of the CDR3: TGCGCCAGCAGCTTGGTTGGCCCTCAAATGGGAACTAATGAAAAACTGTTTTTT.

This clonotype was found a few times. Germline is not matched at one junction end, which may reflect a read error. The chain is built from TRBV3-1 and TRBJ2-1; D remains unclear. The germline V gene has CDR1 LGHDT and CDR2 YNNKEL (reference sequence). The CDR3 sequence is 12 residues long. CDR3 in DNA: TGTGCCAGCAGCCAAGATCTCAATGGGCAGTTCTTC. Amino acid sequence: CASSQDLNGQFF.

This clonotype was recorded a few times. V is TRBV15 and J is TRBJ2-3, with TRBD1 as a possible D gene (5 bases). The CDR3 has 14 amino acids. Trimming took off 1 base at V and 4 bases at J, with 9 bases between the two ends. Germline values: CDR1 LNHNV, CDR2 YYDKDF (reference sequence). The CDR3 here is CATSRVPRADTQYF. CDR3 in DNA: TGTGCCACCAGCAGAGTACCCAGGGCAGATACGCAGTATTTT.

The table lists this clonotype with many counts. The genes are TRBV6-2 or TRBV6-3 and TRBJ2-7; D unresolved. The germline V and J ends were trimmed by 5 bases and 2 bases, with 13 bases remaining between them. CDR1 and CDR2 from the germline V gene are MNHEY and SVGEGT. There are 14 residues in the CDR3. As DNA, the CDR3 is TGTGCCAGCAGTACCCCCTCCACAGCCTACGAGCAGTACTTC. The encoded protein is CASSTPSTAYEQYF.

The chain recombines TRBV15 with TRBJ2-2; perhaps TRBD1 as D (6 bases). The CDR3 length is 16 residues. Germline CDR1 and CDR2: LNHNV and YYDKDF (reference sequence). The V end was cut by 0 bases, the J end by 5 bases, with 13 bases between. The chain's CDR3 is CATSRERTVSTGELFF. The DNA of the CDR3 is TGTGCCACCAGCAGAGAACGGACAGTTAGTACCGGGGAGCTGTTTTTT. Full variable domain (outside the CDR3, taken from reference TRBV15 and TRBJ2-2): DAMVIQNPRYQVTQFGKPVTLSCSQTLNHNVMYWYQQKSSQAPKLLFHYYDKDFNNEADTPDNFQSRRPNTSFCFLDIRSPGLGDTAMYLCATSRERTVSTGELFFGEGSRLTVL.

This clonotype was counted only a few times. The gene calls are TRBV7-6 and TRBJ2-7; a weak D match, TRBD1 (6 bases). Germline V lookup: CDR1 SGHVS, CDR2 FNYEAQ. Trimming took off 5 bases at V and 0 bases at J, with 14 bases between the two ends. There are 15 residues in the CDR3. The CDR3 DNA reads as TGTGCCAGCAGCGTATATCAGGGGAGCTCCTACGAGCAGTACTTC. It specifies CASSVYQGSSYEQYF.

The sample holds many counts of this clonotype. The CDR3 protein is CASSPGQGIVYEQYF. CDR3 coding DNA: TGTGCCAGCTCACCGGGACAGGGAATCGTCTACGAGCAGTACTTC. The chain carries TRBV18 and TRBJ2-7; TRBD1 matches 9 bases. Looked up from germline, CDR1 is KGHSH and CDR2 is LQKENI. The trim removed 3 bases at V and 3 bases at J, leaving 6 bases unmatched. The CDR3 length is 15 residues.

This clonotype was observed a handful of times. The J gene is TRBJ2-3, the V gene TRBV9; D is ambiguous. The CDR3 loop spans 15 amino acids. Trimming removed 4 bases from V and 0 bases from J, with 12 bases in between. Germline V gives CDR1 SGDLS, CDR2 YYNGEE. CDR3 in amino acids: CASSPHGVSTDTQYF. CDR3 coding DNA: TGTGCCAGCAGCCCCCATGGGGTGAGCACAGATACGCAGTATTTT.

The chain carries TRBV29-1 and TRBJ2-1; 10 bases line up with TRBD1. Trimming removed 4 bases from V and 10 bases from J; junction bases left unmatched: 13. In germline, CDR1 is SQVTM, CDR2 ANQGSEA. The CDR3 runs 15 residues. CDR3: CSVGAGTGVRGEQFF. The CDR3 coding sequence is TGCAGCGTTGGCGCCGGGACAGGGGTAAGAGGGGAGCAGTTCTTC.

This chain joins TRBV10-3 and TRBJ2-7; TRBD1 aligns across 7 bases. The length of the CDR3 is 13 residues. V shed 6 bases and J 3 bases; nucleotides not matched to a gene: 5. The germline V gene has CDR1 ENHRY and CDR2 SYGVKD. The CDR3 DNA reads as TGTGCCATCAGGTCTCACAGGGGCTACGAGCAGTACTTC. Translated, it gives CAIRSHRGYEQYF.

This clonotype has only a few counts. The V call is TRBV10-3, the J call TRBJ1-5; TRBD1 is a possible D gene (6 bases). The germline V gene encodes CDR1 ENHRY and CDR2 SYGVKD. V was trimmed by 8 bases and J by 6 bases, leaving 20 bases between them. This CDR3 has 15 amino acids. The CDR3 reads CAIGDRDMVGQPQHF. CDR3 in DNA: TGTGCCATCGGAGACCGGGACATGGTCGGTCAGCCCCAGCATTTT.

This clonotype has at least ten counts. This chain joins TRBV28 and TRBJ2-6, with D possibly being TRBD1 or TRBD2 (6 bases each). The CDR3 loop spans 16 amino acids. Trimming removed 4 bases at V and 0 bases at J, with 10 bases between. Per germline, CDR1 MDHEN and CDR2 SYDVKM. The CDR3 loop is CASSWGAPSGANVLTF. The CDR3 nucleotides are TGTGCCAGCAGTTGGGGGGCCCCCTCTGGGGCCAACGTCCTGACTTTC.

The J gene is TRBJ2-2, the V gene TRBV5-1; D not certain. Trimming took off 0 bases at V and 5 bases at J, with 8 bases between the two ends. The germline gives CDR1 SGHRS, CDR2 YFSETQ. The CDR3 is made up of 14 amino acids. The CDR3 protein is CASSLVPDTGELFF. The CDR3 region has the DNA TGCGCCAGCAGCTTGGTGCCTGATACCGGGGAGCTGTTTTTT.